This T cell receptor (beta chain) was identified in a study of glioma-infiltrating T cells. Overall study results and limits: Very few CDR3 sequences were shared between tissue and blood. Gliomas, especially low-grade, showed above-expected tissue-blood divergence; non-neoplastic patients showed below.

Amplification of TCR alpha and beta CDR3 regions from RNA used iRepertoire nested multiplex PCR. One-step reverse transcription and amplification started from approximately 100-400 ng of tissue mRNA or PBMC total RNA. MiXCR, applied by TCRdb to the multiplex PCR reads, yields one record per CDR3 protein. The data show 20,000 to 25,000 distinct CDR3 sequences, about 22% seen once. By share of the sample, this clonotype is medium-sized. Its specificity is not known. The junction had 5 bases not matched to a gene; V was cut back by 7 bases and J by 0 bases. Germline CDR1 reads MNHNS; CDR2 reads SASEGT. This CDR3 contains 14 residues.

The sequenced sample consisted of glioma tissue, nonneoplastic brain tissue, or PBMCs (not recorded which). The clonotype originates from a human donor with low-grade glioma or glioblastoma, undergoing nonglioma brain surgery, or in good health (not recorded which). This chain uses TRBV6-1 with TRBJ1-2; 7 nucleotides match TRBD1. In nucleotides, the CDR3 is TGTGCCAGCACCGATGGACAGGCTAACTATGGCTACACCTTC. This gives the protein CASTDGQANYGYTF.